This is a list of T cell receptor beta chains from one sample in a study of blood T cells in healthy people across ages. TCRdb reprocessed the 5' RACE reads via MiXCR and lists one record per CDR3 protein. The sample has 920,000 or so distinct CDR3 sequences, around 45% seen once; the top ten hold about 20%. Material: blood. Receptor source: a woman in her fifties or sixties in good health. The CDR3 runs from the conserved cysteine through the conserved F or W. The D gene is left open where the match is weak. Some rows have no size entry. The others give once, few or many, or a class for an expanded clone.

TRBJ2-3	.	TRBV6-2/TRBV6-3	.	CASRAGSTDTQYF	TGTGCCAGCCGCGCGGGAAGCACAGATACGCAGTATTTT
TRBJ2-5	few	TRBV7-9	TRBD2	CASSPPGLADVQETQYF	TGTGCCAGCAGCCCCCCAGGACTAGCGGACGTTCAAGAGACCCAGTACTTC
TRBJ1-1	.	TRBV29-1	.	CSVSDGGGAFF	TGCAGCGTTTCAGATGGAGGAGGAGCTTTCTTT
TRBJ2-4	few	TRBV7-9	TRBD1	CASSLDRNVAKNIQYF	TGTGCCAGCAGCTTGGACAGGAACGTAGCCAAAAACATTCAGTACTTC
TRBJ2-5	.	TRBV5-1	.	CASSWAPGTQYF	TGCGCCAGCAGCTGGGCTCCGGGGACCCAGTACTTC
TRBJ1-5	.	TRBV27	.	CASSANMAPNNQPQHF	TGTGCCAGCAGTGCCAACATGGCCCCGAATAATCAGCCCCAGCATTTT
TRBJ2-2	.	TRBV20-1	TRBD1	CSAPGQGNTGELFF	TGCAGTGCCCCGGGACAGGGGAACACCGGGGAGCTGTTTTTT
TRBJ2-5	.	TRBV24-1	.	CAVQGSPKLTQYF	TGTGCCGTACAGGGTAGCCCGAAGCTGACCCAGTACTTC
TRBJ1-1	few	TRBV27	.	CASSFLPPTGHEAFF	TGTGCCAGCAGTTTCCTCCCCCCTACAGGGCACGAAGCTTTCTTT
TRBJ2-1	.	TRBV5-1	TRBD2	CASSLASGTSIHEQFF	TGCGCCAGCAGCTTGGCCTCCGGGACTAGCATCCATGAGCAGTTCTTC
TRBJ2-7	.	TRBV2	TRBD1	CASRTGMGEQYF	TGTGCCAGCAGGACAGGGATGGGCGAGCAGTACTTC
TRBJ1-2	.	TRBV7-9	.	CASSLGGATNYGYTF	TGTGCAAGCAGCTTAGGGGGGGCGACTAACTATGGCTACACCTTC
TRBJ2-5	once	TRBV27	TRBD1	CASSHNWDRGPGTQYF	TGTGCCAGCAGTCACAACTGGGACAGGGGGCCGGGGACCCAGTACTTC
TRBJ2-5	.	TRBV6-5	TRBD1	CASSYGDRGPVETQYF	TGTGCCAGCAGTTACGGGGACAGGGGGCCTGTAGAGACCCAGTACTTC
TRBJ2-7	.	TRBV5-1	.	CARRDSPTHEQYF	TGCGCCAGGAGGGACTCCCCAACCCACGAGCAGTACTTC
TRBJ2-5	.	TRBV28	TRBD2	CATDRGVEETQYF	TGTGCCACCGACCGGGGGGTAGAAGAGACCCAGTACTTC
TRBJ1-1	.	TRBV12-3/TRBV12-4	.	CASSPPRVNTEAFF	TGTGCCAGCAGTCCCCCAAGGGTGAACACTGAAGCTTTCTTT
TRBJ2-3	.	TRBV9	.	CASSARGISTDTQYF	TGTGCCAGCAGCGCGAGGGGGATCAGCACAGATACGCAGTATTTT